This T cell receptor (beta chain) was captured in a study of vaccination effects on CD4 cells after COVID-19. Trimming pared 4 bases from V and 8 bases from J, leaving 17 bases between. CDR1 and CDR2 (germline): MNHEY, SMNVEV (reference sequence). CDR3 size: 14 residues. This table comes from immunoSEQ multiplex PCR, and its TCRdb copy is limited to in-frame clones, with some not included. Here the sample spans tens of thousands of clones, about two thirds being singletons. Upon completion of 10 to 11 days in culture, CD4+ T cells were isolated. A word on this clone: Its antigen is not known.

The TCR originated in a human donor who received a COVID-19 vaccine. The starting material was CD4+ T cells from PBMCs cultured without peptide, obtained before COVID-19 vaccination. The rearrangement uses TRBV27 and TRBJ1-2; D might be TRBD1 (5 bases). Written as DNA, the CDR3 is TGTGCCAGCAGTTCATCGGGACGAGCGAGGGGCTACACCTTC. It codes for CASSSSGRARGYTF.